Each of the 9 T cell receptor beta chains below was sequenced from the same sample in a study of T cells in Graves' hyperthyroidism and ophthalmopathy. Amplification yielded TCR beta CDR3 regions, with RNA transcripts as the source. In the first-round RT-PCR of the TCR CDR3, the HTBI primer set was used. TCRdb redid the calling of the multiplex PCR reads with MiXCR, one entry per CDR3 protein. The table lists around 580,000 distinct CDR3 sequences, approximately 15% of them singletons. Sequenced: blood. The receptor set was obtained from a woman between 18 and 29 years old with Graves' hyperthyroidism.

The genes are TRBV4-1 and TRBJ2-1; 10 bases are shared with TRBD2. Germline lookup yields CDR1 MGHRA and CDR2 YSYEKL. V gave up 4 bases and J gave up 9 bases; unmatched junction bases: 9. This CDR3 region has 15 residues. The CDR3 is CASSRASGRAGEQFF. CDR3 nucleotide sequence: TGCGCCAGCAGCCGAGCTAGCGGGAGAGCCGGTGAGCAGTTCTTC.

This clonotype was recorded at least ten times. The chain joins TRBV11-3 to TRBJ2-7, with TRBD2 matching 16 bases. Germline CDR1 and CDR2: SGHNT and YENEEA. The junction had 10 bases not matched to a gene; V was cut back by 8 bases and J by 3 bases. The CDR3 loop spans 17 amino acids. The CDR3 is CASVGRGTSGGDYEQYF. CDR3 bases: TGTGCCAGCGTTGGCCGGGGGACTAGCGGGGGGGACTACGAGCAGTACTTC.

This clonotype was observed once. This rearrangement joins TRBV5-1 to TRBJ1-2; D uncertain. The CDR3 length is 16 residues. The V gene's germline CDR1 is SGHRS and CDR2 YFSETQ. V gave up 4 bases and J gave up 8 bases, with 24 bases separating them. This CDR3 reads CASSGSPSRPVEGYTF. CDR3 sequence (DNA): TGCGCCAGCAGCGGGTCCCCCTCAAGGCCGGTGGAAGGCTACACCTTC.

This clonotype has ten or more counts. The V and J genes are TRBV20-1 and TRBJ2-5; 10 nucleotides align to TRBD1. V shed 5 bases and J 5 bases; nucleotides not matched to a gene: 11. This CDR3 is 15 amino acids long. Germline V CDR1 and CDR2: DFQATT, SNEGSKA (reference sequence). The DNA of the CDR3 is TGCAGTGCTCGGAGACCGGGACAGGGGTTGGAGACCCAGTACTTC. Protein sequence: CSARRPGQGLETQYF.

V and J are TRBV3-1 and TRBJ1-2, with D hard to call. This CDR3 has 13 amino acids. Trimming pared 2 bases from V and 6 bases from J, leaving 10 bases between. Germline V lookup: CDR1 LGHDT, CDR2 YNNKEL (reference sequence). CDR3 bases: TGTGCCAGCAGCCAAATGGCCAGGCATGGCTACACCTTC. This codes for CASSQMARHGYTF.

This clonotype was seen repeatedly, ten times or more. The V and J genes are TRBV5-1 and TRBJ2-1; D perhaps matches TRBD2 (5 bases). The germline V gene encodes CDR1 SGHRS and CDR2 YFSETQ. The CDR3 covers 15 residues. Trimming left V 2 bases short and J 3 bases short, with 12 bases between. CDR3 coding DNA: TGCGCCAGCAGCTTAGCGGATTTAAACTACAATGAGCAGTTCTTC. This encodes CASSLADLNYNEQFF.

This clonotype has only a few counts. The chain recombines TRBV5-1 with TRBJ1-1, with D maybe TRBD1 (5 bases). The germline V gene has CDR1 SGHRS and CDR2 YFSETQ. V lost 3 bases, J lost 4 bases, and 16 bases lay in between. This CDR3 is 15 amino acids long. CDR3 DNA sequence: TGCGCCAGCAGCTCGGGGGGGTTTTCAGGCACTGAAGCTTTCTTT. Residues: CASSSGGFSGTEAFF.

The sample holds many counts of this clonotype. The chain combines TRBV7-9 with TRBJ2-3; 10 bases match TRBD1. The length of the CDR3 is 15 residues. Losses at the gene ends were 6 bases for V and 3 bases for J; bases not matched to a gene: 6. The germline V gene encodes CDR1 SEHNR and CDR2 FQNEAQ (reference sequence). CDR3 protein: CASSHPDRGTDTQYF. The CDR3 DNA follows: TGTGCCAGCAGTCACCCGGACAGGGGGACAGATACGCAGTATTTT.

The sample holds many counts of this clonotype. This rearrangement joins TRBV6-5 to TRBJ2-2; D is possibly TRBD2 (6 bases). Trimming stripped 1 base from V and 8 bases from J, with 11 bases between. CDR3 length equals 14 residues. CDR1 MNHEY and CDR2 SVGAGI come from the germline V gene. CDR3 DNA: TGTGCCAGCAGTTACTTGGGGGAGGCGGGGGAGCTGTTTTTT. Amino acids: CASSYLGEAGELFF.